This TCR beta chain appears in the sequencing data of a study of T cell repertoires in ileal Crohn's disease. About this clone: Its specificity is not known.

Five hundred nanograms of biopsy DNA per sample underwent TCRB immunosequencing. The assay was immunoSEQ multiplex PCR, and TCRdb's table has in-frame clones only and misses some. This sample carries about 13,000 clones, 80% to 90% of them seen once, and the ten largest clones take 17%. Time point defined: neoterminal ileum biopsy at postoperative endoscopy, about 6 months after surgery. The CDR3 has 14 amino acids. V dropped 5 bases and J dropped 6; count of bases not matched to a gene: 5. The V gene's germline CDR1 is LGHNT and CDR2 FRNRAP. Study findings and constraints: Compared with CD4 T cells, sorted CD8 cells carried more expanded clones. Clonality above 26.8% at surgery always came with endoscopic recurrence.

The sequenced sample was ileal tissue. This chain joins TRBV12-5 and TRBJ2-2; 8 nucleotides agree with TRBD1. This TCR was sampled from an adult with Crohn's disease. CDR3 amino acids: CASGRQGWAGELFF. The CDR3 region has the DNA TGTGCTAGTGGTAGACAGGGGTGGGCCGGGGAGCTGTTTTTT.